This TCR beta chain emerged from a study of T-cell memory formation after mild COVID-19. Study in general: The study found TCR clusters largely donor specific. Study conclusions and caveats: Several responding clones turned up in pre-infection memory, indicating that cross-reactive memory may have taken part. Whether day 37 second-wave clones are SARS-CoV-2-specific was not confirmed.

The CDR3 has 14 residues. As concerns this clonotype: Its target is unknown.

MiXCR, applied by TCRdb to the 5' RACE reads, yields one record per CDR3 protein. This sample yields under 450,000 distinct CDR3 sequences, of which 20% to 25% are seen a single time; about 21% belongs to the top ten. V and J are TRBV12-2 and TRBJ2-1; TRBD2 reflects the table's D call only, with no check against the DNA. TRBV12-2 is a pseudogene. The origin of this receptor is a man between 18 and 35 years old who had mild COVID-19 (a few samples of this study predate the infection). Cell type and time point are not known. The specimen was PBMCs or a T cell subset sorted from them (not recorded which). The CDR3 is CASRSRTGGDEQFF. CDR3 DNA: TGTGCAAGTCGCTCCCGGACTGGCGGCGATGAGCAGTTCTTC.